One and the same sample provided the 20 T cell receptor beta chains below, sequenced in a study of T cell changes during pregnancy in multiple sclerosis. The method was immunoSEQ multiplex PCR; TCRdb's version includes in-frame clones alone and lacks a portion of them. This sample has nearly 70,000 clones, with about 90% found just once. Sequenced material: peripheral blood, taken in the second trimester of pregnancy. Receptors were obtained from a female donor in good health, enrolled as a control in a pregnancy study.

V is TRBV5-1 and J is TRBJ2-3; no clear D. The V end was cut by 1 base, the J end by 2 bases, with 11 bases between. The V gene's germline CDR1 is SGHRS and CDR2 YFSETQ. The CDR3 is made up of 15 amino acids. The CDR3 is CASSLPVVNTDTQYF. In nucleotides, the CDR3 is TGCGCCAGCAGCTTGCCAGTGGTGAACACAGATACGCAGTATTTT. Full variable domain (outside the CDR3, taken from reference TRBV5-1 and TRBJ2-3): KAGVTQTPRYLIKTRGQQVTLSCSPISGHRSVSWYQQTPGQGLQFLFEYFSETQRNKGNFPGRFSGRQFSNSRSEMNVSTLELGDSALYLCASSLPVVNTDTQYFGPGTRLTVL.

V is TRBV2 and J is TRBJ2-2; D uncertain. CDR3 size: 12 residues. The V gene lost 6 bases and the J gene lost 7 bases, with 9 bases spanning the gap. Germline V CDR1 and CDR2: SNHLY, FYNNEI. CDR3 loop: CASRTPGGELFF. In DNA form, the CDR3 reads TGTGCCAGCAGGACCCCAGGCGGGGAGCTGTTTTTT.

The V gene is TRBV15, the J gene TRBJ1-1; 7 positions match TRBD1. The V segment lost 1 base and the J segment 1 base; nucleotides outside the gene matches: 6. CDR3 length equals 16 residues. Germline V gene sequence: CDR1 LNHNV, CDR2 YYDKDF (reference sequence). The CDR3 reads CATSRGQGKENTEAFF. The CDR3, as DNA: TGTGCCACCAGCAGAGGACAGGGAAAGGAGAACACTGAAGCTTTCTTT.

V usage is TRBV6-5 and J usage is TRBJ2-7; 10 bases align to TRBD2. The V segment lost 6 bases and the J segment 5 bases; nucleotides outside the gene matches: 7. CDR3 length equals 14 residues. The germline V gene encodes CDR1 MNHEY and CDR2 SVGAGI. Here the CDR3 reads CASRQAGGPHEQYF. The CDR3 DNA sequence: TGTGCCAGCAGACAAGCGGGAGGGCCCCACGAGCAGTACTTC.

This clone occurred once. The rearrangement uses TRBV28 and TRBJ1-4; 7 nucleotides line up with TRBD1. The length of the CDR3 is 14 residues. With 2 bases clipped from V and 6 bases from J, the junction kept 3 bases outside the gene matches. Germline loops: CDR1 MDHEN, CDR2 SYDVKM. This chain's CDR3 is CASSLIDRDEKLFF. The CDR3 DNA reads as TGTGCCAGCAGTTTAATCGACAGGGATGAAAAACTGTTTTTT.

The rearrangement uses TRBV7-2 and TRBJ2-2, with 8 bases identical to TRBD2. The CDR3 spans 16 residues. V lost 1 base and J lost 1; bases outside the gene matches: 2. Germline V gene lookup returns CDR1 SGHTA and CDR2 FQGNSA. This CDR3 is CASSLGGGLNTGELFF. CDR3 nucleotides: TGTGCCAGCAGCTTAGGCGGGGGGTTGAACACCGGGGAGCTGTTTTTT.

The chain is built from TRBV5-4 and TRBJ2-3, with D hard to call. Trimming pared 3 bases from V and 0 bases from J, leaving 5 bases between. The CDR3 runs to 13 residues. CDR1 SGHNT and CDR2 YYREEE come from the germline V gene (reference sequence). CDR3 loop: CASSSQSTDTQYF. The CDR3 DNA reads as TGTGCCAGCAGCTCCCAGAGCACAGATACGCAGTATTTT.

This clone was seen at least ten times. This chain links TRBV2 with TRBJ1-1; 8 nucleotides match TRBD1. Trimming removed 8 bases from V and 1 base from J; junction bases left unmatched: 3. Germline-derived CDR1 and CDR2 are SNHLY and FYNNEI. This CDR3 comprises 13 residues. In nucleotides, the CDR3 is TGTGCCAGCTCGACAGGGGAGAACACTGAAGCTTTCTTT. Its translation: CASSTGENTEAFF.

The chain is built from TRBV5-1 and TRBJ2-7; a possible D gene is TRBD1 (6 bases). CDR3 size: 13 residues. Germline V gene lookup returns CDR1 SGHRS and CDR2 YFSETQ. V lost 3 bases, J lost 6 bases, and 13 bases lay in between. CDR3 in amino acids: CASSSQQGSEQYF. The CDR3 DNA reads TGCGCCAGCAGCTCCCAACAGGGTTCCGAGCAGTACTTC.

The chain uses TRBV13 and TRBJ2-7, with 7 bases matching TRBD2. The CDR3 runs to 16 residues. The junction had 11 bases not matched to a gene; V was cut back by 6 bases and J by 0 bases. Germline V gives CDR1 PRHDT, CDR2 FYEKMQ (reference sequence). The CDR3 reads CASRRALAEASYEQYF. CDR3 nucleotides: TGTGCCAGCAGGCGGGCCCTAGCGGAAGCCTCCTACGAGCAGTACTTC.

The J gene is TRBJ2-2, the V gene TRBV7-2; D is possibly TRBD2 (5 bases). V lost 3 bases and J 2 bases, leaving 10 bases between the germline ends. Looked up from germline, CDR1 is SGHTA and CDR2 is FQGNSA. The CDR3 runs to 15 residues. The CDR3 nucleotides read TGTGCCAGCAGCTTTGACGGACTTAACACCGGGGAGCTGTTTTTT. Residues: CASSFDGLNTGELFF. Variable domain in full (rest from reference TRBV7-2 and TRBJ2-2): GAGVSQSPSNKVTEKGKDVELRCDPISGHTALYWYRQSLGQGLEFLIYFQGNSAPDKSGLPSDRFSAERTGGSVSTLTIQRTQQEDSAVYLCASSFDGLNTGELFFGEGSRLTVL.

The chain joins TRBV19 to TRBJ1-2; D remains unclear. Germline V gene lookup returns CDR1 LNHDA and CDR2 SQIVND (reference sequence). V was clipped by 10 bases and J by 0 bases, with 9 bases between them. This CDR3 has 12 residues. The CDR3 coding sequence is TGTGCCACCAATCTAGCTAACTATGGCTACACCTTC. As protein: CATNLANYGYTF.

This chain joins TRBV6-5 and TRBJ1-1, with D maybe TRBD1 (5 bases). V was shortened by 5 bases and J by 0 bases, with 13 bases between the two germline ends. Germline V gene sequence: CDR1 MNHEY, CDR2 SVGAGI. The CDR3 is made up of 15 amino acids. In nucleotides, the CDR3 is TGTGCCAGCAGTCAAATAGCAGGGATGAACACTGAAGCTTTCTTT. Its translation: CASSQIAGMNTEAFF.

The chain has TRBV6-1 and TRBJ2-2, with TRBD1 matching 7 bases. The germline V gene has CDR1 MNHNS and CDR2 SASEGT. CDR3 length: 14 amino acids. The V gene end was trimmed by 5 bases and the J gene end by 4 bases; junction bases not matched to a gene: 4. Here the CDR3 reads CASSIDRATGELFF. The CDR3 DNA reads as TGTGCCAGCAGTATCGACAGGGCCACCGGGGAGCTGTTTTTT.

CDR3 sequence reads: CASSLTGVNTGELFF. As DNA, the CDR3 is TGTGCCAGTAGTCTGACAGGGGTGAACACCGGGGAGCTGTTTTTT. The rearrangement uses TRBV19 and TRBJ2-2; 8 nucleotides match TRBD1. CDR1 and CDR2 from the germline V gene are LNHDA and SQIVND (reference sequence). Trimming cost V 5 bases and J 1 base; bases outside gene matches: 3. The CDR3 covers 15 residues.

This clone was observed once. The CDR3 DNA is TGCGCCAGCAGCCAATGGTTGGAGGGCAGTGAGCAGTTCTTC. Its protein product is CASSQWLEGSEQFF. V and J are TRBV4-3 and TRBJ2-1; possibly TRBD2 for D (6 bases). The CDR3 consists of 14 residues. CDR1 is LGHNA, CDR2 YSLEER, per germline. The V and J ends lost 2 bases and 9 bases respectively, with 14 bases between them.

The chain has TRBV10-3 and TRBJ1-6; 9 bases are shared with TRBD1. Germline CDR1 ENHRY, CDR2 SYGVKD. The V and J ends lost 4 bases and 7 bases, in that order; junction bases with no gene match: 5. This CDR3 is 15 amino acids long. As DNA, the CDR3 is TGTGCCATCAGTGCGGATGGACAGGGGAATTCACCCCTCCACTTT. The encoded protein is CAISADGQGNSPLHF.

V usage is TRBV7-2 and J usage is TRBJ1-1; 7 nucleotides align to TRBD1. Germline CDR1 SGHTA, CDR2 FQGNSA. J lost 2 bases, V lost 3 bases, and 6 bases had no gene match. This CDR3 is 15 amino acids long. The CDR3 DNA reads as TGTGCCAGCAGCTTCTCGGGACAGCTTAACACTGAAGCTTTCTTT. Translated, it gives CASSFSGQLNTEAFF. Full variable domain (outside the CDR3, taken from reference TRBV7-2 and TRBJ1-1): GAGVSQSPSNKVTEKGKDVELRCDPISGHTALYWYRQSLGQGLEFLIYFQGNSAPDKSGLPSDRFSAERTGGSVSTLTIQRTQQEDSAVYLCASSFSGQLNTEAFFGQGTRLTVV.

CDR3 sequence reads: CASSLAGPLNTEAFF. CDR3 bases: TGTGCCAGCAGTTTGGCAGGGCCCCTGAACACTGAAGCTTTCTTT. The rearrangement uses TRBV28 and TRBJ1-1; D is perhaps TRBD1 (5 bases). Germline lookup yields CDR1 MDHEN and CDR2 SYDVKM. Between the trimmed V and J ends, which lost 3 bases and 0 bases, there was a span of 11 bases. CDR3 size: 15 residues.

The genes are TRBV29-1 and TRBJ2-1, with TRBD2 identical over 11 bases. Trimming at V came to 0 bases and at J to 8 bases, leaving 9 bases not matched to a gene. Germline V gene lookup returns CDR1 SQVTM and CDR2 ANQGSEA. This CDR3 region has 16 residues. The CDR3 sequence: CSVEEALAGGTDEQFF. DNA for the CDR3: TGCAGCGTTGAAGAGGCCCTAGCGGGGGGCACAGATGAGCAGTTCTTC.